This is a list of T cell receptor beta chains from one sample in a study of shared clonotypes between healthy human individuals. Profiling relied on immunoSEQ multiplex PCR, and the TCRdb table lists in-frame clones only, not all of them. The table has approximately 600,000 clones, approximately 96% seen once. The sequencing sample was made of naive CD8+ T cells sorted from blood. These receptors were obtained from a woman in her 30s in good health. CDR3s include the opening cysteine and the closing phenylalanine or tryptophan. A D gene is named only where the DNA matches it firmly. Not all rows give a size; the values are once, few, many and, for expanded clones, a class.

TRBV7-9	TRBJ2-2	TRBD2	-	TGTGCCAGCAGCTTAGTTTTTGGCGGGAGCCTCCACACCGGGGAGCTGTTTTTT	CASSLVFGGSLHTGELFF
TRBV29-1	TRBJ2-2	TRBD1	-	TGCAGCGTTGCATACAGGGGGCACTGGGAGCTGTTTTTT	CSVAYRGHWELFF
TRBV7-2	TRBJ2-1	-	-	TGTGCCAGCAGCTCCGGGACTGTACTTTACAATGAGCAGTTCTTC	CASSSGTVLYNEQFF
TRBV28	TRBJ1-2	-	-	TGTGCCAGCAGTTTACTGGGCGAAAACTATGGCTACACCTTC	CASSLLGENYGYTF
TRBV27	TRBJ2-7	-	-	TGTGCCACCGGACCAACCTTCTACGAGCAGTACTTC	CATGPTFYEQYF
TRBV4-2	TRBJ2-7	-	-	TGTGCCAGCAGCCCGTCAGGCAGCGGTGCCCTCTACGAGCAGTACTTC	CASSPSGSGALYEQYF
TRBV4-2	TRBJ2-5	-	-	TGTGCCAGCAGCCAAGAAGACGGGGGGCAAGCGGCGTACCAAGAGACCCAGTACTTC	CASSQEDGGQAAYQETQYF
TRBV28	TRBJ2-1	-	-	TGTGCCAGCAGTTACGGGGCGTACTACAATGAGCAGTTCTTC	CASSYGAYYNEQFF
TRBV7-9	TRBJ2-5	-	-	TGTGCCAGCAGCTTAGTGTCCAGGCAAGAGACCCAGTACTTC	CASSLVSRQETQYF
TRBV27	TRBJ2-2	TRBD2	-	TGTGCCAGTCGGGGGGGGCTGGGCACCGGGGAGCTGTTTTTT	CASRGGLGTGELFF
TRBV27	TRBJ2-3	TRBD2	-	TGTGCCAGCAGTTTATCCCGTGGGGAGGCGGGAGCTAGCACAGATACGCAGTATTTT	CASSLSRGEAGASTDTQYF
TRBV28	TRBJ1-2	-	once	TGTGCCAGCAGTTACCGGACAGACGTCGAGGCCTGGGATGGCTACACCTTC	CASSYRTDVEAWDGYTF
TRBV10-2	TRBJ2-7	-	-	TGCGCCAGCAGTGAGTCTGTCGACTACGAGCAGTACTTC	CASSESVDYEQYF
TRBV28	TRBJ2-3	TRBD1	-	TGTGCCAGTCATTACGGGGGACAGGGGCGCACAGATACGCAGTATTTT	CASHYGGQGRTDTQYF
TRBV7-9	TRBJ2-1	-	-	TGTGCCAGCAGCTCGTTCTATGAGCAGTTCTTC	CASSSFYEQFF
TRBV2	TRBJ2-2	TRBD2	-	TGTGCCAGCAGAGCGTCGATCGTTGCGGGAGGGAACACCGGGGAGCTGTTTTTT	CASRASIVAGGNTGELFF
TRBV7-9	TRBJ2-7	TRBD1	-	TGTGCCAGCAGCTTACCGGGACAGGGGTTCTACGAGCAGTACTTC	CASSLPGQGFYEQYF
TRBV13	TRBJ2-7	-	-	TGTGCCAGCAGCCTCCGGGAAGAGTATTACGAGCAGTACTTC	CASSLREEYYEQYF
TRBV5-6	TRBJ2-5	-	-	TGTGCCAGCAGCTTGGGGGCAGGTGCTTGGGAGACCCAGTACTTC	CASSLGAGAWETQYF
TRBV15	TRBJ2-1	-	-	TGTGCCACCAGCCTACGGGACCCCTACAATGAGCAGTTCTTC	CATSLRDPYNEQFF
TRBV10-3	TRBJ1-4	-	-	TGTGCCATCAGTGACCCGTGGGGGGATAATGAAAAACTGTTTTTT	CAISDPWGDNEKLFF
TRBV7-9	TRBJ2-1	-	-	TGTGCCAGCAGCATACGGGACTCCTACAATGAGCAGTTCTTC	CASSIRDSYNEQFF
TRBV19	TRBJ2-7	TRBD2	-	TGTGCCAGCTCTCCCGGACTAGCGGGAGGATACGAGCAGTACTTC	CASSPGLAGGYEQYF
TRBV27	TRBJ2-7	-	-	TGTGCCAGCAGTTTTGGAGGTACAGGGTACTACGAGCAGTACTTC	CASSFGGTGYYEQYF
TRBV5-6	TRBJ2-3	-	-	TGTGCCAGCAGCTTGTTCCCAGATACGCAGTATTTT	CASSLFPDTQYF
TRBV27	TRBJ1-2	-	-	-	CASSSSDGPYGYTF
TRBV4-2	TRBJ2-7	-	-	TGTGCCAGCAGCCAAGAAATCCCGAGACCCTACGAGCAGTACTTC	CASSQEIPRPYEQYF
TRBV27	TRBJ2-7	TRBD2	-	TGTGCCAGCAAGAAACTAGCGTCAGACTACGAGCAGTACTTC	CASKKLASDYEQYF
TRBV5-6	TRBJ2-1	TRBD2	-	TGTGCCAGCAGCTTTGGGACTAGCGGGAGGAGTGAGCAGTTCTTC	CASSFGTSGRSEQFF
TRBV6-5	TRBJ1-2	-	-	TGTGCCAGCGGCGGTGGGACGGCTTTTGGCTACACCTTC	CASGGGTAFGYTF
TRBV27	TRBJ2-3	TRBD2	-	TGTGCCAGCAGTGCGGGGACTAATTCAGATACGCAGTATTTT	CASSAGTNSDTQYF
TRBV13	TRBJ2-1	-	-	TGTGCCAGCAGCTTAAACCCAAACAATGAGCAGTTCTTC	CASSLNPNNEQFF
TRBV28	TRBJ1-4	-	-	TGTGCCAGCAGTTTGAACCTTAATGAAAAACTGTTTTTT	CASSLNLNEKLFF
TRBV28	TRBJ2-7	TRBD2	-	TGTGCCAGCGGACTAGCGGAGCTCTACGAGCAGTACTTC	CASGLAELYEQYF
TRBV28	TRBJ2-7	-	-	TGTGCCAGCAAGCTAGGGGGGGCCTTGGAGCAGTACTTC	CASKLGGALEQYF
TRBV2	TRBJ2-5	TRBD1	once	TGTGCCAGCAGTGACGGAGGGGACAGGGCCCGTCGGGGAGGAGAGACCCAGTACTTC	CASSDGGDRARRGGETQYF
TRBV9	TRBJ2-1	TRBD2	-	TGTGCCAGCAGCGTATCAAGCGGGATAAACCATGAGCAGTTCTTC	CASSVSSGINHEQFF
TRBV7-9	TRBJ2-7	TRBD2	once	TGTGCCAGCAGCCGGGATAGCGGGTCGACCTACGAGCAGTACTTC	CASSRDSGSTYEQYF
TRBV7-6	TRBJ2-2	-	-	TGTGCCAGCAGCTTAATCAGAGGGTCCGGGGAGCTGTTTTTT	CASSLIRGSGELFF
TRBV6-1	TRBJ1-2	TRBD1	-	TGTGCCAGCAGTGGAAGGGGGCGGGGCTACACCTTC	CASSGRGRGYTF
TRBV28	TRBJ2-5	-	-	TGTGCCAGCAGTTTTTTCGGACAAGAGACCCAGTACTTC	CASSFFGQETQYF
TRBV15	TRBJ2-7	TRBD2	-	TGTGCCACCAGCGGGACTAGCGAGGACTCCTACGAGCAGTACTTC	CATSGTSEDSYEQYF